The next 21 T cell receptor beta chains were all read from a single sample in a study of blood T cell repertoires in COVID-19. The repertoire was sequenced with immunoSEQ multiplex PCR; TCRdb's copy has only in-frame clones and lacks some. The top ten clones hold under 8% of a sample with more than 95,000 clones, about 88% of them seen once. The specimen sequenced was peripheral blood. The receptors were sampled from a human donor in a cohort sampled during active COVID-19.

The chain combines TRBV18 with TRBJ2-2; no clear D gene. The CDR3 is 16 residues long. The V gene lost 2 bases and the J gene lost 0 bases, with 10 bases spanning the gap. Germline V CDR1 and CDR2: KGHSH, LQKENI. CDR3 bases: TGTGCCAGCTCACCAGAGGTCAGATCGAACACCGGGGAGCTGTTTTTT. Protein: CASSPEVRSNTGELFF. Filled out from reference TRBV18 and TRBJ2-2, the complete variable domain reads NAGVMQNPRHLVRRRGQEARLRCSPMKGHSHVYWYRQLPEEGLKFMVYLQKENIIDESGMPKERFSAEFPKEGPSILRIQQVVRGDSAAYFCASSPEVRSNTGELFFGEGSRLTVL.

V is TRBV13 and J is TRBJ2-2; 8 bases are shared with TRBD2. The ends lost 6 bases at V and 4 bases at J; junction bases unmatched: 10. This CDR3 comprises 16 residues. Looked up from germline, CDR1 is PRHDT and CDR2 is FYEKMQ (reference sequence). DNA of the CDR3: TGTGCCAGCAGGTACAGAGCGGGGGTAATCACCGGGGAGCTGTTTTTT. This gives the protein CASRYRAGVITGELFF.

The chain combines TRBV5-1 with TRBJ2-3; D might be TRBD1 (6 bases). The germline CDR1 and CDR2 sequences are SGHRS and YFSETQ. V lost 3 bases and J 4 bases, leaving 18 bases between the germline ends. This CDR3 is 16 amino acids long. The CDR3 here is CASSSWGQGGSDTQYF. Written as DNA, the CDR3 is TGCGCCAGCAGCTCCTGGGGGCAGGGCGGGTCAGATACGCAGTATTTT.

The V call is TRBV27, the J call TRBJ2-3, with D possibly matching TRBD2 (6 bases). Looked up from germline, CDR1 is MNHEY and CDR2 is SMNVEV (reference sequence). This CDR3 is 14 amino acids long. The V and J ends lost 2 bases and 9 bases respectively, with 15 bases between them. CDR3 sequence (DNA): TGTGCCAGCAGTTTACACCCCTATGGGGGGACGCAGTATTTT. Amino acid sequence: CASSLHPYGGTQYF.

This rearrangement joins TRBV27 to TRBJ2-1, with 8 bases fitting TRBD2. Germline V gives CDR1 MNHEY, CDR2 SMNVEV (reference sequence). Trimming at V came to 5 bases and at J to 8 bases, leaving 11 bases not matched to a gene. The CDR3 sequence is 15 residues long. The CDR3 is CASSNSGDFLDEQFF. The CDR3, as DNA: TGTGCCAGCAGTAATAGCGGGGATTTTTTGGATGAGCAGTTCTTC.

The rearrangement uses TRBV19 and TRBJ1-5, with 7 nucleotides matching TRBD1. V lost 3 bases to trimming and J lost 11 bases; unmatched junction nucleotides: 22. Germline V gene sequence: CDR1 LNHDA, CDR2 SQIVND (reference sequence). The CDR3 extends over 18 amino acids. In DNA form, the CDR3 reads TGTGCCAGTAGTATCGGGACAGTATATGTGGACGAGATGGGGACCCAGCATTTT. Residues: CASSIGTVYVDEMGTQHF. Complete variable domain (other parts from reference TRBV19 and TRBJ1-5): DGGITQSPKYLFRKEGQNVTLSCEQNLNHDAMYWYRQDPGQGLRLIYYSQIVNDFQKGDIAEGYSVSREKKESFPLTVTSAQKNPTAFYLCASSIGTVYVDEMGTQHFGDGTRLSIL.

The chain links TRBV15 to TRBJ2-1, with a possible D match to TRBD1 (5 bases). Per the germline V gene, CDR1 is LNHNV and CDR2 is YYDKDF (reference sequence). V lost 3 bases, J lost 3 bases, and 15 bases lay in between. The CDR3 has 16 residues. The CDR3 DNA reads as TGTGCCACCAGCAGGCCGGACAAATCCTTCTACAATGAGCAGTTCTTC. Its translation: CATSRPDKSFYNEQFF.

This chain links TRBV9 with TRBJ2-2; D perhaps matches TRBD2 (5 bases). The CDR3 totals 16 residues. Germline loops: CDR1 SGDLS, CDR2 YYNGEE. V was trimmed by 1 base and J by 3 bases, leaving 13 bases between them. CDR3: CASSVSLLADTGELFF. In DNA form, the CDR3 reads TGTGCCAGCAGCGTATCGCTCCTAGCAGACACCGGGGAGCTGTTTTTT.

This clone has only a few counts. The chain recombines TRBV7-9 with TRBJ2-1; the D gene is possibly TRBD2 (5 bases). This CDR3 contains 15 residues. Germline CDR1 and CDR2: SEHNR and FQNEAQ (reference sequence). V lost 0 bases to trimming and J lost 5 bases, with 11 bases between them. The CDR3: CASSLAGARNNEQFF. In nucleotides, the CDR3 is TGTGCCAGCAGCTTAGCGGGAGCCCGAAACAATGAGCAGTTCTTC.

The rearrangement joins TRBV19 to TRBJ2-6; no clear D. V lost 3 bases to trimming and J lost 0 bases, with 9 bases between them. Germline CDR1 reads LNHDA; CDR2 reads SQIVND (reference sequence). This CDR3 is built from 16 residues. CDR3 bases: TGTGCCAGTAGTATGCCCCCCGGCTCTGGGGCCAACGTCCTGACTTTC. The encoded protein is CASSMPPGSGANVLTF.

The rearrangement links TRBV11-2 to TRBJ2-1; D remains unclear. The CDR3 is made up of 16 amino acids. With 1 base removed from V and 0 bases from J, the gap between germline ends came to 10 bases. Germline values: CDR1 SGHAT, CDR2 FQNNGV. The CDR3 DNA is TGTGCCAGCAGCTTAGCGCAGGTGAGCTCCTACAATGAGCAGTTCTTC. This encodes CASSLAQVSSYNEQFF.

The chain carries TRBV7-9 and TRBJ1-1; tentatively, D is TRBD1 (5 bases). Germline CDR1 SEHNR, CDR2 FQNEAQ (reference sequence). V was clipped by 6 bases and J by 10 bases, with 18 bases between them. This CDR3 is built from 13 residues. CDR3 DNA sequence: TGTGCCAGCAGAACTGACAGTTATCTAGGAGCTTTCTTT. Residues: CASRTDSYLGAFF.

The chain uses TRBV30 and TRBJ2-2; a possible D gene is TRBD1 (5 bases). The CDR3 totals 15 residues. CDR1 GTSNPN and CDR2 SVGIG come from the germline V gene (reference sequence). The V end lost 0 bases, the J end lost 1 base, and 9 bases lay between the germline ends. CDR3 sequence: CAWSVLQGNTGELFF. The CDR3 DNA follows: TGTGCCTGGAGTGTACTTCAGGGGAACACCGGGGAGCTGTTTTTT.

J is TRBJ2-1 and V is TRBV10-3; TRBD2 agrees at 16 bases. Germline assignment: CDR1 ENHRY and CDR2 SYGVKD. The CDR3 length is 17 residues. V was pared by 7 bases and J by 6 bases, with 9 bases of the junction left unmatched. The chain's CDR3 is CAITGTSGRDGSNEQFF. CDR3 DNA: TGTGCCATCACCGGGACTAGCGGGAGGGACGGGAGCAATGAGCAGTTCTTC.

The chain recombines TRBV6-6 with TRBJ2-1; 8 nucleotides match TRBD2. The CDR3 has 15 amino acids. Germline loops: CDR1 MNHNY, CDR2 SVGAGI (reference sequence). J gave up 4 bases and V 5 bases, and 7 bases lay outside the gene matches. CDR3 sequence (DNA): TGTGCCAGCAGTGCCGGGACTAGTTTATACAATGAGCAGTTCTTC. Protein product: CASSAGTSLYNEQFF.

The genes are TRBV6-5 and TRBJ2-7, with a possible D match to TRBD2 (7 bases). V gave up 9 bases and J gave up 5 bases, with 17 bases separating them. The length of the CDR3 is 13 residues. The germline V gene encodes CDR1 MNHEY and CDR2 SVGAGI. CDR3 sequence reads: CASLGGAFNEQYF. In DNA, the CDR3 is TGTGCCAGTCTAGGGGGGGCGTTTAACGAGCAGTACTTC.

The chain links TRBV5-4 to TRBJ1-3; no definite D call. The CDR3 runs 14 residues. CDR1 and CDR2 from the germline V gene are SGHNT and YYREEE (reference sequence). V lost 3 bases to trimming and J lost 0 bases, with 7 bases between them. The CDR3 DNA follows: TGTGCCAGCAGCTGGAGTACCTCTGGAAACACCATATATTTT. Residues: CASSWSTSGNTIYF.

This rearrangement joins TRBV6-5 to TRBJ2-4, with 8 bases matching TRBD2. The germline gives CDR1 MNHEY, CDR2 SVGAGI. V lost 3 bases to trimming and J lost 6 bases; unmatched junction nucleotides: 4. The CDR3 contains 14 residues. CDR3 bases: TGTGCCAGCAGTTATGCGGGGGGAGGAAACATTCAGTACTTC. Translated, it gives CASSYAGGGNIQYF.

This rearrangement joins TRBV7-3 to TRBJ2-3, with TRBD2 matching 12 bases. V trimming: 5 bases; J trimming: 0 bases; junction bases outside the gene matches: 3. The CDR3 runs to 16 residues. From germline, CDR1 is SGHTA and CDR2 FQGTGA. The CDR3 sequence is CASSQGTSGSTDTQYF. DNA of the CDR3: TGTGCCAGCAGCCAAGGGACTAGCGGGAGCACAGATACGCAGTATTTT.

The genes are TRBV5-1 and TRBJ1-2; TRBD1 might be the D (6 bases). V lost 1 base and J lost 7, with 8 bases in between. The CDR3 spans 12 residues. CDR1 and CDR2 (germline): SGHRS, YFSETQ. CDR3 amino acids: CASSLTGIGYTF. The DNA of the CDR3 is TGCGCCAGCAGCTTGACAGGGATTGGCTACACCTTC.

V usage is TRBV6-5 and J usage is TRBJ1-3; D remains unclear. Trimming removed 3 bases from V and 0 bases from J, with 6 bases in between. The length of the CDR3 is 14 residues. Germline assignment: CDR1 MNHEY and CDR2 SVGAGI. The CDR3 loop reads CASSYTPSGNTIYF. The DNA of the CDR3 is TGTGCCAGCAGTTATACACCCTCTGGAAACACCATATATTTT.